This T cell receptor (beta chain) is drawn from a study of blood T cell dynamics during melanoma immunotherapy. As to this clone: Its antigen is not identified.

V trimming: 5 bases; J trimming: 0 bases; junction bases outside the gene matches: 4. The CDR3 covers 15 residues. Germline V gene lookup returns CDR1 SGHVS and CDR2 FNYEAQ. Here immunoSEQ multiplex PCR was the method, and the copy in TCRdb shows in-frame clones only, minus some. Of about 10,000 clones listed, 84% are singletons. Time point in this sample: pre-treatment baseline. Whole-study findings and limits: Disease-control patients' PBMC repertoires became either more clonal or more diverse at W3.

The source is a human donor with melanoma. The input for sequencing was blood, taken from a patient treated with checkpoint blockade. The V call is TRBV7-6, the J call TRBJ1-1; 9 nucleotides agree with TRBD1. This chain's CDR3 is CASSQRDRVNTEAFF. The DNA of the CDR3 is TGTGCCAGCAGCCAGAGGGACAGGGTGAACACTGAAGCTTTCTTT.